The TCR beta chain described here comes from a study of T cell responses to AZD1222 COVID-19 vaccine. Regarding the study as a whole: Repertoires were collected only later (after the peak T cell response had occurred).

Sequencing used immunoSEQ multiplex PCR; TCRdb keeps in-frame clones, though not all of them. The table shows some 110,000 clones, with roughly 92% occurring only once. In regard to this clone: Its antigen is still unknown.

This receptor was obtained from an adult in good health. The sequences come from peripheral blood, collected on day 0 of AZD1222 vaccination.

The CDR3 sequence: CASSYLTGANYGYTF. In DNA form, the CDR3 reads TGTGCCAGCAGTTATTTGACAGGAGCTAACTATGGCTACACCTTC. V and J are TRBV28 and TRBJ1-2, with D possibly TRBD1 on 6 matching bases. Germline V gene data show CDR1 as MDHEN and CDR2 as SYDVKM. The CDR3 is 15 amino acids. Trimming stripped 4 bases from V and 0 bases from J, with 12 bases between.